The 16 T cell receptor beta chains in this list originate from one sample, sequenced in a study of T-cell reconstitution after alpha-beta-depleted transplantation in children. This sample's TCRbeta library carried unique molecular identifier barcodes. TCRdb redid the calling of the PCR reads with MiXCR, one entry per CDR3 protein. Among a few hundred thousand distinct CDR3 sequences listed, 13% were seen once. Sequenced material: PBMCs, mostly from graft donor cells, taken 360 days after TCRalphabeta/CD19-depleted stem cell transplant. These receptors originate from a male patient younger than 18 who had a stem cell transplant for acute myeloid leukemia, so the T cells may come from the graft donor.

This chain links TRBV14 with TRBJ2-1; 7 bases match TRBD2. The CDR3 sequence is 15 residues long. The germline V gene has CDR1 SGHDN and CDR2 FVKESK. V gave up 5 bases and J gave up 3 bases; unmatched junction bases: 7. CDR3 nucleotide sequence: TGTGCCAGCAGCACCCGGGACTACTACTACAATGAGCAGTTCTTC. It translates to CASSTRDYYYNEQFF.

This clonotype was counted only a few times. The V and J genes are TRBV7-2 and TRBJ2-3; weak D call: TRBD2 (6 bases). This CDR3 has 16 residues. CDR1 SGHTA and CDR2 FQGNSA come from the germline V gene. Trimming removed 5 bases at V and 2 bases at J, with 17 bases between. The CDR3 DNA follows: TGTGCCAGCAGCCCGTCAGCGGGTCCCCCCACAGATACGCAGTATTTT. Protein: CASSPSAGPPTDTQYF.

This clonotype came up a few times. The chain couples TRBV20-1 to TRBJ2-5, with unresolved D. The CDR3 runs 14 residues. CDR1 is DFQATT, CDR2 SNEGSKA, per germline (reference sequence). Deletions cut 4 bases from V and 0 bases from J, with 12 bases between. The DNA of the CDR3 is TGCAGTGCTATGAGTGGGTGGTACCAAGAGACCCAGTACTTC. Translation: CSAMSGWYQETQYF.

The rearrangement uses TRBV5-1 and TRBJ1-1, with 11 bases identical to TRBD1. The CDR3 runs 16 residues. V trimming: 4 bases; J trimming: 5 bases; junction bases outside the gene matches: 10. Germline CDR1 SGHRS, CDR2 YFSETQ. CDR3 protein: CASSPGQGARDTEAFF. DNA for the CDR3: TGCGCCAGCAGCCCTGGACAGGGGGCGCGGGATACTGAAGCTTTCTTT.

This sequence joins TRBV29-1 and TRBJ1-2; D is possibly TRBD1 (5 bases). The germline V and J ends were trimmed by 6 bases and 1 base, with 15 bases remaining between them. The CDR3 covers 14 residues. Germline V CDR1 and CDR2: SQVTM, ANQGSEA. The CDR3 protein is CSVADWGGNYGYTF. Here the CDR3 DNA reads TGCAGCGTCGCCGATTGGGGGGGTAACTATGGCTACACCTTC.

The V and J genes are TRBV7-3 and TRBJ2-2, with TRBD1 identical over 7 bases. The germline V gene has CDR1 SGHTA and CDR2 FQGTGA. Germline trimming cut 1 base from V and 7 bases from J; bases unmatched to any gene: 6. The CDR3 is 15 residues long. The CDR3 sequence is CASSLRQGVIGELFF. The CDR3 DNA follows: TGTGCCAGCAGCTTAAGGCAGGGGGTTATCGGGGAGCTGTTTTTT.

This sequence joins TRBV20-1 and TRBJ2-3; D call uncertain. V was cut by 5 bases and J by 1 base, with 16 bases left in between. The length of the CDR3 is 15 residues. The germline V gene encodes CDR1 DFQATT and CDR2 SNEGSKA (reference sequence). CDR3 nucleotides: TGCAGTGCTTTCCAAGGCGGCGGAGGCACAGATACGCAGTATTTT. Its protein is CSAFQGGGGTDTQYF.

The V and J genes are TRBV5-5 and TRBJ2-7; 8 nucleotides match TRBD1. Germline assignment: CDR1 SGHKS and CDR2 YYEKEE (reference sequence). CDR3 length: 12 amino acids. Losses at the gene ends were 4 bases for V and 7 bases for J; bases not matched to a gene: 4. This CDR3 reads CASSHRGWEQYF. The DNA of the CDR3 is TGTGCCAGCAGCCACAGGGGGTGGGAGCAGTACTTC.

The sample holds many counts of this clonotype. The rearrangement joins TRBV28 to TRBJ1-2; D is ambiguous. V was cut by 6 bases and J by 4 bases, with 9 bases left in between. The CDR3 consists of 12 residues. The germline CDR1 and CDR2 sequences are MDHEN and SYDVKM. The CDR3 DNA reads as TGTGCCAGCAGGGACGGAGCCTATGGCTACACCTTC. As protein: CASRDGAYGYTF.

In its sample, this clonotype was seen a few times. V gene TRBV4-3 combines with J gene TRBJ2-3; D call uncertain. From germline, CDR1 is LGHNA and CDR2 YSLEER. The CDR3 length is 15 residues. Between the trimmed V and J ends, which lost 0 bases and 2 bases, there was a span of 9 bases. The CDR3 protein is CASSQEEQPTDTQYF. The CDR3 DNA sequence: TGCGCCAGCAGCCAAGAGGAGCAACCCACAGATACGCAGTATTTT.

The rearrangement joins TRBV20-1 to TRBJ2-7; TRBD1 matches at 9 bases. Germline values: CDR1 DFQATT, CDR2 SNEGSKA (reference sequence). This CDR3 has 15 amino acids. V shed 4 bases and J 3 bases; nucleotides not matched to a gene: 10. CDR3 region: CSAIHRDRAYYEQYF. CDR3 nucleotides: TGCAGTGCTATCCACCGGGACAGGGCATACTACGAGCAGTACTTC.

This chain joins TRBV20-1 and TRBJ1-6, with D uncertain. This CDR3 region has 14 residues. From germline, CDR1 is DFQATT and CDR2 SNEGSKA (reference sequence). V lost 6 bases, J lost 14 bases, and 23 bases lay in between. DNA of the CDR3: TGCAGTGCCGAGTTGGGCCCTCCGAATTGGGCCCTCCACTTT. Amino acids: CSAELGPPNWALHF.

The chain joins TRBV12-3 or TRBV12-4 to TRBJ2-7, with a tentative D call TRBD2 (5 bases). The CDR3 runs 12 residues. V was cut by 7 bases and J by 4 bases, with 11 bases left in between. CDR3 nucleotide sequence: TGTGCCAGCACCGAGGGCTCGTACGAGCAGTACTTC. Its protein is CASTEGSYEQYF.

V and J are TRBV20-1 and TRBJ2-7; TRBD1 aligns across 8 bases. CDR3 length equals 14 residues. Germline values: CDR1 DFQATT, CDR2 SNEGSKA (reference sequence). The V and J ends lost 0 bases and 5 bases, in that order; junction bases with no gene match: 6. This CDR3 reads CSARDFPGGNEQYF. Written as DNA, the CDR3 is TGCAGTGCTAGAGATTTTCCAGGGGGCAACGAGCAGTACTTC.

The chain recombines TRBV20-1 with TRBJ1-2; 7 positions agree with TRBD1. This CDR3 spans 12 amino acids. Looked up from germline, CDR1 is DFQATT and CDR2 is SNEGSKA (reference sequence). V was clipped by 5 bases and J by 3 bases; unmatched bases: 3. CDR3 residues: CSAHTGDYGYTF. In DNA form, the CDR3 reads TGCAGTGCTCATACAGGGGACTATGGCTACACCTTC.

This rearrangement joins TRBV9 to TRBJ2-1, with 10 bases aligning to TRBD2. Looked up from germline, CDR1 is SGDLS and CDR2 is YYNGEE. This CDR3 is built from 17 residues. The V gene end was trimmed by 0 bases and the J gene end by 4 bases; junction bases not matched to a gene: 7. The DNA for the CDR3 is TGTGCCAGCAGCGTAGTCCCTAGCGGGAGTTTTTACAATGAGCAGTTCTTC. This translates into CASSVVPSGSFYNEQFF.